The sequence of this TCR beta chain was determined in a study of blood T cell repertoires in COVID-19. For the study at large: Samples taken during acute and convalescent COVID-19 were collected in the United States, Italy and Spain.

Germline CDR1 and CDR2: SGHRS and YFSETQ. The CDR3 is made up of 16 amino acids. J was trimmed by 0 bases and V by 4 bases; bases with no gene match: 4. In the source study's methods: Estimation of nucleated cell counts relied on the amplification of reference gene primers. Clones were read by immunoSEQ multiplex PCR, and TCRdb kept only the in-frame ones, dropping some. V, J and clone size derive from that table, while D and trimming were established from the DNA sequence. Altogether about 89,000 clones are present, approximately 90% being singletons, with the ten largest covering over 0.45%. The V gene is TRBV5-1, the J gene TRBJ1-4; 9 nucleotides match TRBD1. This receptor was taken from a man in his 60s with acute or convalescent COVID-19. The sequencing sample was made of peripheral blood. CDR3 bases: TGCGCCAGCAGCGCGGGACAGGGTGCAACTAATGAAAAACTGTTTTTT. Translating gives CASSAGQGATNEKLFF. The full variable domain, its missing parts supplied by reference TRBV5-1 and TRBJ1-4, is KAGVTQTPRYLIKTRGQQVTLSCSPISGHRSVSWYQQTPGQGLQFLFEYFSETQRNKGNFPGRFSGRQFSNSRSEMNVSTLELGDSALYLCASSAGQGATNEKLFFGSGTQLSVL.